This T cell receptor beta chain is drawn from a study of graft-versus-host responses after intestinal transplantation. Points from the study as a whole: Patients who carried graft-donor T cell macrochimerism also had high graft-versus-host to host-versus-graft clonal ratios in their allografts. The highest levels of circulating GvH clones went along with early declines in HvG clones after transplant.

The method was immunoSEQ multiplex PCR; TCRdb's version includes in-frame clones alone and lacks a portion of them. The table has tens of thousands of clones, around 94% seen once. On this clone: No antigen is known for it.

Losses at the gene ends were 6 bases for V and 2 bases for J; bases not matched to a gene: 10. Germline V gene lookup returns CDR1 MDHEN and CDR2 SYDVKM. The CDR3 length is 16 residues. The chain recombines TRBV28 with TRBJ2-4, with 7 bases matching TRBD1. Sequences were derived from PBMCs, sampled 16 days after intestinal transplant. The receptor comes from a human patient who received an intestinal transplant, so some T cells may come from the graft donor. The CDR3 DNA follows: TGTGCCAGCAGCCCCTCGACAGGGTACCCCAAAAACATTCAGTACTTC. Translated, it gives CASSPSTGYPKNIQYF.